One and the same sample provided the 24 T cell receptor beta chains below, sequenced in a study of cytomegalovirus exposure and HLA in healthy donors. Amplification used 60 Vbeta primers and 13 Jbeta primers. The data were produced by immunoSEQ multiplex PCR, yet TCRdb's version contains in-frame clones alone and is incomplete. The data include roughly 55,000 clones; the top ten clones carry 9.5% to 12%. Specimen: PBMCs. The origin of the receptors is a woman between 45 and 60 years old in good health and CMV-seropositive.

This chain joins TRBV10-2 and TRBJ2-7; the match to TRBD2 covers 8 bases. Germline assignment: CDR1 WSHSY and CDR2 SAAADI. The CDR3 spans 15 residues. V lost 6 bases and J lost 2; bases outside the gene matches: 9. This chain's CDR3 is CASRAPTSDPYEQYF. The DNA of the CDR3 is TGCGCCAGCAGAGCCCCGACTAGCGATCCCTACGAGCAGTACTTC.

The chain uses TRBV6-1 and TRBJ1-2; D remains ambiguous. The CDR3 has 13 amino acids. Trimming cost V 6 bases and J 2 bases, with 10 bases left between them. CDR1 MNHNS and CDR2 SASEGT come from the germline V gene. The CDR3 bases are TGTGCCAGCAGATCAGATTTGAACTATGGCTACACCTTC. It translates to CASRSDLNYGYTF.

V is TRBV28 and J is TRBJ1-1; D remains unclear. Trimming took off 7 bases at V and 8 bases at J, with 17 bases between the two ends. Germline lookup yields CDR1 MDHEN and CDR2 SYDVKM. This CDR3 region has 13 residues. CDR3 sequence (DNA): TGTGCCAGCACCTCGGACCCGCGGGTCGAAGCTTTCTTT. Encoded protein: CASTSDPRVEAFF. The full variable domain, rest sourced from reference TRBV28 and TRBJ1-1, is DVKVTQSSRYLVKRTGEKVFLECVQDMDHENMFWYRQDPGLGLRLIYFSYDVKMKEKGDIPEGYSVSREKKERFSLILESASTNQTSMYLCASTSDPRVEAFFGQGTRLTVV.

With respect to this clone: This same CDR3 is encoded by further DNA sequences in the sample. CDR3 DNA sequence: TGTGCCAGTAGTGGCTTGAGGGGGGAGACCCAGTACTTC. It codes for CASSGLRGETQYF. V is TRBV19 and J is TRBJ2-5; perhaps TRBD1 as D (6 bases). CDR3 size: 13 residues. Trimming stripped 5 bases from V and 5 bases from J, with 12 bases between. CDR1 is LNHDA, CDR2 SQIVND, per germline (reference sequence).

The chain carries TRBV18 and TRBJ2-2; D ambiguous. Germline V gene lookup returns CDR1 KGHSH and CDR2 LQKENI. V lost 0 bases to trimming and J lost 1 base, with 6 bases between them. The CDR3 length is 15 residues. This CDR3 reads CASSPPTLNTGELFF. In DNA form, the CDR3 reads TGTGCCAGCTCACCACCGACACTGAACACCGGGGAGCTGTTTTTT.

The V call is TRBV5-4, the J call TRBJ1-2; the D gene is possibly TRBD1 (6 bases). Germline loops: CDR1 SGHNT, CDR2 YYREEE (reference sequence). The CDR3 sequence is 11 residues long. The ends were cut back, 1 base at V and 14 bases at J, with 12 bases in the middle. The CDR3 region is CASSLLRQVTF. The DNA for the CDR3 is TGTGCCAGCAGCTTGTTGAGACAGGTGACCTTC.

CDR3 nucleotides: TGTGCCAGCTCACCTCGGAGCCCCTCTGGGGCCAACGTCCTGACTTTC. Translation: CASSPRSPSGANVLTF. The chain uses TRBV18 and TRBJ2-6; no clear D. The germline V and J ends were trimmed by 3 bases and 0 bases, with 9 bases remaining between them. This CDR3 is built from 16 residues. From germline, CDR1 is KGHSH and CDR2 LQKENI.

The chain recombines TRBV6-6 with TRBJ1-5; TRBD1 matches at 7 bases. This CDR3 is built from 15 residues. Germline values: CDR1 MNHNY, CDR2 SVGAGI (reference sequence). With V trimmed by 2 bases and J by 4 bases, 5 bases remained unmatched. For the CDR3, the DNA is TGTGCCAGCAGTTACCAGGGGGAGGTGAATCAGCCCCAGCATTTT. Translation gives CASSYQGEVNQPQHF.

The chain joins TRBV5-6 to TRBJ2-2; no firm D call. This CDR3 spans 12 amino acids. Germline loops: CDR1 SGHDT, CDR2 YYEEEE. The V end lost 2 bases, the J end lost 6 bases, and 5 bases lay between the germline ends. The CDR3 spells CASSFRAGELFF. The CDR3 region has the DNA TGTGCCAGCAGCTTCCGGGCCGGGGAGCTGTTTTTT. The full variable domain, rest sourced from reference TRBV5-6 and TRBJ2-2, is DAGVTQSPTHLIKTRGQQVTLRCSPKSGHDTVSWYQQALGQGPQFIFQYYEEEERQRGNFPDRFSGHQFPNYSSELNVNALLLGDSALYLCASSFRAGELFFGEGSRLTVL.

This chain uses TRBV18 with TRBJ2-1; TRBD2 aligns across 13 bases. The CDR3 extends over 19 amino acids. V lost 3 bases and J lost 2; bases outside the gene matches: 10. CDR1 and CDR2 (germline): KGHSH, LQKENI. The CDR3 DNA is TGTGCCAGCTCACCGAGAGACAGGGGACTAGCGGGACCCTACAATGAGCAGTTCTTC. It encodes CASSPRDRGLAGPYNEQFF.

This chain links TRBV27 with TRBJ2-7; TRBD2 matches at 8 bases. The length of the CDR3 is 13 residues. After removal of 8 bases from V and 7 bases from J, the junction contained 10 bases not matched to a gene. The V gene's germline CDR1 is MNHEY and CDR2 SMNVEV (reference sequence). CDR3 sequence: CASGGTRFGEQYF. The CDR3 DNA sequence: TGTGCCAGCGGCGGGACTAGATTTGGGGAGCAGTACTTC.

The chain links TRBV2 to TRBJ1-1, with TRBD1 matching over 7 bases. This CDR3 comprises 14 residues. Germline CDR1 is SNHLY and CDR2 is FYNNEI. After removal of 6 bases from V and 3 bases from J, the junction contained 7 bases not matched to a gene. CDR3 in amino acids: CASSQGQRYTEAFF. Here the CDR3 DNA reads TGTGCCAGCAGCCAGGGACAGCGTTACACTGAAGCTTTCTTT.

The chain uses TRBV14 and TRBJ1-1; D ambiguous. The CDR3 extends over 16 amino acids. From germline, CDR1 is SGHDN and CDR2 FVKESK. The ends were cut back, 1 base at V and 1 base at J, with 13 bases in the middle. CDR3: CASSQVRTYGNTEAFF. The CDR3 bases are TGTGCCAGCAGCCAAGTACGAACTTATGGGAACACTGAAGCTTTCTTT. Drawing the rest from reference TRBV14 and TRBJ1-1, the complete variable domain is EAGVTQFPSHSVIEKGQTVTLRCDPISGHDNLYWYRRVMGKEIKFLLHFVKESKQDESGMPNNRFLAERTGGTYSTLKVQPAELEDSGVYFCASSQVRTYGNTEAFFGQGTRLTVV.

This chain connects TRBV7-9 to TRBJ2-3; 10 bases fit TRBD2. The germline gives CDR1 SEHNR, CDR2 FQNEAQ (reference sequence). The CDR3 runs to 18 residues. V lost 5 bases and J lost 1; bases outside the gene matches: 12. The CDR3 region has the DNA TGTGCCAGCAGCGGAAGGTTCTGGACTAGCGGACGCACAGATACGCAGTATTTT. Protein: CASSGRFWTSGRTDTQYF. The complete variable domain, with remaining parts taken from reference TRBV7-9 and TRBJ2-3, reads DTGVSQNPRHKITKRGQNVTFRCDPISEHNRLYWYRQTLGQGPEFLTYFQNEAQLEKSRLLSDRFSAERPKGSFSTLEIQRTEQGDSAMYLCASSGRFWTSGRTDTQYFGPGTRLTVL.

The V call is TRBV2, the J call TRBJ2-1; TRBD2 matches at 9 bases. V gave up 7 bases and J gave up 16 bases; unmatched junction bases: 8. This CDR3 is 11 amino acids long. From germline, CDR1 is SNHLY and CDR2 FYNNEI. CDR3 nucleotide sequence: TGTGCCAGCATTAGCGGGAGCGTCTATTTCTTC. This translates into CASISGSVYFF.

This chain links TRBV4-2 with TRBJ2-5; 8 bases fit TRBD2. Germline V gene sequence: CDR1 LGHNA, CDR2 YNFKEQ. J was trimmed by 1 base and V by 4 bases; bases with no gene match: 14. The length of the CDR3 is 18 residues. The CDR3 region is CASSPSRGLAGSQETQYF. For the CDR3, the DNA is TGTGCCAGCAGCCCCTCCCGCGGGTTAGCGGGGTCCCAAGAGACCCAGTACTTC.

CDR3 nucleotide sequence: TGCGCCAGCAGCCAAGTAGGGGGGGGATCTGGCTACACCTTC. Its translation: CASSQVGGGSGYTF. The chain carries TRBV4-1 and TRBJ1-2; tentative D call: TRBD1 (6 bases). The germline V gene encodes CDR1 MGHRA and CDR2 YSYEKL. This CDR3 comprises 14 residues. V was trimmed by 1 base and J by 7 bases, leaving 13 bases between them.

The J gene is TRBJ2-2, the V gene TRBV11-2; 7 positions agree with TRBD2. The germline CDR1 and CDR2 sequences are SGHAT and FQNNGV. V lost 3 bases, J lost 9 bases, and 7 bases stayed unmatched. The CDR3 extends over 14 amino acids. The DNA for the CDR3 is TGTGCCAGCAGCTTTAGGGAGGGTGGCTGGGAGCTGTTTTTT. Its translation is CASSFREGGWELFF.

V is TRBV6-1 and J is TRBJ1-2; TRBD1 matches 9 bases. V gave up 6 bases and J gave up 6 bases; unmatched junction bases: 11. This CDR3 has 15 residues. Germline V gives CDR1 MNHNS, CDR2 SASEGT. In nucleotides, the CDR3 is TGTGCCAGCAGCCGGGGCCCTACAGGGGGCAATGGCTACACCTTC. Encoded protein: CASSRGPTGGNGYTF.

The rearrangement uses TRBV2 and TRBJ2-5, with D possibly matching TRBD2 (6 bases). CDR3 length: 15 amino acids. Trimming pared 3 bases from V and 3 bases from J, leaving 14 bases between. Germline CDR1 reads SNHLY; CDR2 reads FYNNEI. CDR3 protein: CASSDMGTGKETQYF. CDR3 nucleotides: TGTGCCAGCAGTGATATGGGGACTGGAAAAGAGACCCAGTACTTC.

The V and J genes are TRBV6-4 and TRBJ2-2; D possibly corresponds to TRBD1 (5 bases). The germline gives CDR1 MRHNA, CDR2 SNTAGT. Trimming took 3 bases from V and 0 from J, leaving 8 bases between them. This CDR3 spans 15 amino acids. The CDR3 DNA reads TGTGCCAGCAGTGAGAAACAGGCGAACACCGGGGAGCTGTTTTTT. It specifies CASSEKQANTGELFF.

The rearrangement joins TRBV11-2 to TRBJ1-1; 7 bases match TRBD1. The trim removed 2 bases at V and 3 bases at J, leaving 9 bases unmatched. Germline V CDR1 and CDR2: SGHAT, FQNNGV. This CDR3 region has 16 residues. The CDR3 region is CASSLREGGVYTEAFF. The DNA of the CDR3 is TGTGCCAGCAGCTTACGAGAAGGGGGCGTCTACACTGAAGCTTTCTTT.

This chain links TRBV27 with TRBJ2-7; 10 nucleotides match TRBD2. V dropped 3 bases and J dropped 2; count of bases not matched to a gene: 4. Germline V gene data show CDR1 as MNHEY and CDR2 as SMNVEV (reference sequence). The length of the CDR3 is 15 residues. The DNA of the CDR3 is TGTGCCAGCAGTTTCAGACTAGCGGGTCCCTACGAGCAGTACTTC. Translating it yields CASSFRLAGPYEQYF.

The V call is TRBV19, the J call TRBJ2-3, with 8 nucleotides matching TRBD1. J was trimmed by 2 bases and V by 2 bases; bases with no gene match: 0. The CDR3 covers 14 residues. Germline assignment: CDR1 LNHDA and CDR2 SQIVND (reference sequence). The CDR3 nucleotides read TGTGCCAGTAGTATACAGGGGGCCACAGATACGCAGTATTTT. It codes for CASSIQGATDTQYF.